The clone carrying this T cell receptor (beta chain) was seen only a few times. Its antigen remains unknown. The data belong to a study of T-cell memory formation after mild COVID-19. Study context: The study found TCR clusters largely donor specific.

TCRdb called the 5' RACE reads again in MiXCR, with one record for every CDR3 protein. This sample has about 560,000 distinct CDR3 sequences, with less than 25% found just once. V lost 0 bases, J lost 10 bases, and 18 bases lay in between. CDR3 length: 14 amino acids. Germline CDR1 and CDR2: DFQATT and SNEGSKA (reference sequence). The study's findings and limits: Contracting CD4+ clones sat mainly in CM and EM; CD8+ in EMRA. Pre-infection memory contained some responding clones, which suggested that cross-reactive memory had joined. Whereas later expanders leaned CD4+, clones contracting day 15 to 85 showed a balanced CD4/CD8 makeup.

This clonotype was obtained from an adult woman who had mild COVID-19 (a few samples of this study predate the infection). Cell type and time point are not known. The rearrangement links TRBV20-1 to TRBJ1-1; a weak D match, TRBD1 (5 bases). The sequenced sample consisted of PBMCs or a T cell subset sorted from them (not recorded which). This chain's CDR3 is CSARDPGTQKGAFF. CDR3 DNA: TGCAGTGCTAGAGATCCGGGGACCCAAAAAGGAGCTTTCTTT.